These 28 T cell receptor beta chains were sequenced from one sample in a study of Tregs in tolerant kidney transplant recipients. Produced via immunoSEQ multiplex PCR; TCRdb's table is partial and in-frame only. The table includes 200,000 to 300,000 clones, roughly 80% detected once. What was sequenced was CD4+ T cells from blood. These receptors were taken from a human donor in good health.

V gene TRBV4-1 combines with J gene TRBJ2-5; 8 bases are a match to TRBD2. Trimming removed 0 bases from V and 1 base from J; junction bases left unmatched: 4. Germline V CDR1 and CDR2: MGHRA, YSYEKL. This CDR3 contains 16 residues. The CDR3 bases are TGCGCCAGCAGCCAAGATGGGGGGACTAGCCAAGAGACCCAGTACTTC. Residues: CASSQDGGTSQETQYF.

The gene calls are TRBV6-6 and TRBJ2-7; possible D gene TRBD2, 5 bases. Deletions cut 7 bases from V and 6 bases from J, with 19 bases between. The length of the CDR3 is 14 residues. Germline V gene lookup returns CDR1 MNHNY and CDR2 SVGAGI (reference sequence). As DNA, the CDR3 is TGTGCCAGCACTCCGTTTTGGGGAGACGCCGAGCAGTACTTC. Residues: CASTPFWGDAEQYF.

The J gene is TRBJ2-7, the V gene TRBV27; 8 bases are a match to TRBD1. Germline loops: CDR1 MNHEY, CDR2 SMNVEV (reference sequence). V dropped 6 bases and J dropped 0; count of bases not matched to a gene: 10. The CDR3 is 16 amino acids. The CDR3 sequence: CASRAKPGQVSYEQYF. The CDR3 bases are TGTGCCAGCAGAGCCAAACCGGGACAGGTCTCCTACGAGCAGTACTTC.

J is TRBJ2-3 and V is TRBV15; the match to TRBD2 covers 7 bases. After removal of 4 bases from V and 4 bases from J, the junction contained 5 bases not matched to a gene. The CDR3 contains 14 residues. In germline, CDR1 is LNHNV, CDR2 YYDKDF (reference sequence). DNA for the CDR3: TGTGCCACCAGCACAGGACTAGATGCAGATACGCAGTATTTT. Residues: CATSTGLDADTQYF. Full variable domain (rest looked up from reference TRBV15 and TRBJ2-3): DAMVIQNPRYQVTQFGKPVTLSCSQTLNHNVMYWYQQKSSQAPKLLFHYYDKDFNNEADTPDNFQSRRPNTSFCFLDIRSPGLGDTAMYLCATSTGLDADTQYFGPGTRLTVL.

The chain combines TRBV5-1 with TRBJ1-3, with D maybe TRBD1 (5 bases). Trimming removed 3 bases at V and 1 base at J, with 11 bases between. Germline values: CDR1 SGHRS, CDR2 YFSETQ. This CDR3 is 15 amino acids long. The DNA of the CDR3 is TGCGCCAGCAGCTCGGCCGGGGGATCTGGAAACACCATATATTTT. It translates to CASSSAGGSGNTIYF. Supplemented by reference TRBV5-1 and TRBJ1-3, the full variable domain reads KAGVTQTPRYLIKTRGQQVTLSCSPISGHRSVSWYQQTPGQGLQFLFEYFSETQRNKGNFPGRFSGRQFSNSRSEMNVSTLELGDSALYLCASSSAGGSGNTIYFGEGSWLTVV.

The chain carries TRBV5-4 and TRBJ2-7; TRBD1 aligns across 9 bases. After removal of 3 bases from V and 6 bases from J, the junction contained 10 bases not matched to a gene. CDR3 length: 15 residues. CDR1 and CDR2 from the germline V gene are SGHNT and YYREEE (reference sequence). CDR3 coding DNA: TGTGCCAGCAGCTCGCAGGGACAGGGAGGGCGCGAGCAGTACTTC. As protein: CASSSQGQGGREQYF.

The V and J genes are TRBV14 and TRBJ1-2; D may be TRBD1 (5 bases). The germline V and J ends were trimmed by 4 bases and 2 bases, with 11 bases remaining between them. Germline V gene data show CDR1 as SGHDN and CDR2 as FVKESK. This CDR3 has 14 residues. CDR3 bases: TGTGCCAGCAGCCGCGGCAGGGAAAACTATGGCTACACCTTC. Amino acids: CASSRGRENYGYTF.

V usage is TRBV19 and J usage is TRBJ2-1; D is unclear. V was clipped by 6 bases and J by 1 base, with 4 bases between them. CDR1 and CDR2 from the germline V gene are LNHDA and SQIVND (reference sequence). The CDR3 runs to 12 residues. The DNA for the CDR3 is TGTGCCAGTAGGTTGTCCTACAATGAGCAGTTCTTC. Translated, it gives CASRLSYNEQFF.

The J gene is TRBJ2-5, the V gene TRBV11-3; 14 bases are shared with TRBD2. Looked up from germline, CDR1 is SGHNT and CDR2 is YENEEA. The CDR3 is 16 residues long. After removal of 4 bases from V and 2 bases from J, the junction contained 3 bases not matched to a gene. CDR3 coding DNA: TGTGCCAGCAGCTCCCGACTAGCGGGAGGGCAAGAGACCCAGTACTTC. Its protein is CASSSRLAGGQETQYF.

The V call is TRBV6-1, the J call TRBJ2-2, with D unclear. The CDR3 extends over 13 amino acids. Trimming removed 2 bases from V and 5 bases from J, with 6 bases in between. Germline V gene lookup returns CDR1 MNHNS and CDR2 SASEGT. This chain's CDR3 is CASSEKVTGELFF. The CDR3 DNA follows: TGTGCCAGCAGTGAAAAGGTGACCGGGGAGCTGTTTTTT.

This chain connects TRBV7-8 to TRBJ2-7, with D possibly matching TRBD2 (5 bases). This CDR3 contains 15 residues. CDR1 is SGHVS and CDR2 is FQNEAQ in the germline V gene. The V end was cut by 1 base, the J end by 2 bases, with 12 bases between. In DNA, the CDR3 is TGTGCCAGCAGCTTAGTATCAAGCGGTACCTACGAGCAGTACTTC. Its protein product is CASSLVSSGTYEQYF.

This clone was observed a single time. The chain uses TRBV7-3 and TRBJ1-4; D unclear. Per germline, CDR1 SGHTA and CDR2 FQGTGA. The CDR3 totals 15 residues. The V gene lost 2 bases and the J gene lost 0 bases, with 7 bases spanning the gap. In DNA, the CDR3 is TGTGCCAGCAGCTTATCCAAGGCAACTAATGAAAAACTGTTTTTT. Translated: CASSLSKATNEKLFF.

Concerning this clone itself: The sample holds other DNA sequences that translate to the same CDR3. This chain connects TRBV5-4 to TRBJ2-7; D might be TRBD1 or TRBD2, each matching 5 bases. Looked up from germline, CDR1 is SGHNT and CDR2 is YYREEE (reference sequence). V lost 4 bases to trimming and J lost 2 bases, with 16 bases between them. This CDR3 is 15 amino acids long. The CDR3 is CASSPPGLAAYEQYF. The CDR3 nucleotides read TGTGCCAGCAGCCCTCCGGGGCTAGCCGCCTACGAGCAGTACTTC.

The rearrangement uses TRBV7-8 and TRBJ2-7, with D maybe TRBD1 (6 bases). The CDR3 runs to 13 residues. Germline V gene sequence: CDR1 SGHVS, CDR2 FQNEAQ. V was trimmed by 1 base and J by 6 bases, leaving 10 bases between them. CDR3 sequence reads: CASSLGQALEQYF. As DNA, the CDR3 is TGTGCCAGCAGCTTAGGACAGGCACTCGAGCAGTACTTC.

In DNA form, the CDR3 reads TGTGCCAGCAGGAATTTTGGGGGGAGGGAAAAACTGTTTTTT. Protein: CASRNFGGREKLFF. The chain employs TRBV5-4 and TRBJ1-4, with D tentatively TRBD1 (5 bases). The germline V and J ends were trimmed by 5 bases and 8 bases, with 16 bases remaining between them. CDR1 is SGHNT and CDR2 is YYREEE in the germline V gene (reference sequence). This CDR3 has 14 residues.

The V and J genes are TRBV5-1 and TRBJ2-5; TRBD1 matches at 9 bases. Germline V gene data show CDR1 as SGHRS and CDR2 as YFSETQ. The CDR3 length is 13 residues. V trimming: 4 bases; J trimming: 11 bases; junction bases outside the gene matches: 9. CDR3 protein: CASSKGQGGEQYF. CDR3 bases: TGCGCCAGCAGCAAGGGACAGGGTGGAGAGCAGTACTTC.

In this sample, this clone turned up once. This chain connects TRBV20-1 to TRBJ2-7; D possibly corresponds to TRBD1 (6 bases). The CDR3 totals 11 residues. Germline CDR1 is DFQATT and CDR2 is SNEGSKA (reference sequence). V gave up 6 bases and J gave up 5 bases, with 11 bases separating them. The CDR3 spells CSASNRDEQYF. The CDR3 DNA reads TGCAGTGCGAGTAACAGGGACGAGCAGTACTTC.

The J gene is TRBJ2-7, the V gene TRBV6-1; D call uncertain. CDR3 length: 15 amino acids. Deletions cut 6 bases from V and 3 bases from J, with 18 bases between. Germline V lookup: CDR1 MNHNS, CDR2 SASEGT. The CDR3 DNA reads TGTGCCAGCAGCCCTCATCGCCGGAACGACTACGAGCAGTACTTC. Protein: CASSPHRRNDYEQYF.

The rearrangement joins TRBV30 to TRBJ1-5; 7 bases line up with TRBD1. The CDR3 extends over 16 amino acids. The V gene's germline CDR1 is GTSNPN and CDR2 SVGIG (reference sequence). The V and J ends lost 7 bases and 0 bases, in that order; junction bases with no gene match: 12. DNA for the CDR3: TGTGCCTCCAGACAGGGAGGTCCGTATAGCAATCAGCCCCAGCATTTT. It translates to CASRQGGPYSNQPQHF.

The chain is built from TRBV6-5 and TRBJ1-4, with D unclear. CDR1 is MNHEY and CDR2 is SVGAGI in the germline V gene. The CDR3 totals 14 residues. Deletions cut 6 bases from V and 1 base from J, with 9 bases between. The CDR3 loop is CASRPGGTNEKLFF. For the CDR3, the DNA is TGTGCCAGCAGGCCGGGCGGAACTAATGAAAAACTGTTTTTT.

This clone was found a few times. The gene calls are TRBV7-3 and TRBJ1-3; D is perhaps TRBD1 (5 bases). V was cut by 0 bases and J by 3 bases, with 15 bases left in between. Germline CDR1 SGHTA, CDR2 FQGTGA. The CDR3 is 17 amino acids. CDR3 nucleotides: TGTGCCAGCAGCTTAACAGGGGCCAGAACCGTTGGAAACACCATATATTTT. This encodes CASSLTGARTVGNTIYF.

This clone has just one count. This rearrangement joins TRBV7-9 to TRBJ1-2; 9 bases fit TRBD1. Per germline, CDR1 SEHNR and CDR2 FQNEAQ (reference sequence). The CDR3 extends over 14 amino acids. J lost 3 bases, V lost 3 bases, and 2 bases had no gene match. CDR3 in amino acids: CASSLGQGHYGYTF. CDR3 bases: TGTGCCAGCAGCTTGGGACAGGGCCACTATGGCTACACCTTC.

The chain is built from TRBV10-3 and TRBJ2-2, with TRBD1 matching over 7 bases. V lost 1 base, J lost 5 bases, and 7 bases stayed unmatched. Looked up from germline, CDR1 is ENHRY and CDR2 is SYGVKD. The CDR3 covers 16 residues. The CDR3 DNA reads TGTGCCATCAGTGAGTTAGGGGGCCAGGTAACCGGGGAGCTGTTTTTT. Translated: CAISELGGQVTGELFF.

The chain links TRBV28 to TRBJ1-6, with D possibly being TRBD1 (5 bases). The germline V gene encodes CDR1 MDHEN and CDR2 SYDVKM. This CDR3 comprises 16 residues. The V and J ends lost 7 bases and 8 bases respectively, with 21 bases between them. CDR3 sequence reads: CASTPGRPWGDSPLHF. For the CDR3, the DNA is TGTGCCAGCACCCCCGGGAGGCCCTGGGGGGATTCACCCCTCCACTTT.

As concerns this clone: At one of its ends the junction is not consistent with the germline gene, which may arise from a read error. The CDR3 DNA sequence: TGTGCTAGCAGCTTAGGGACAGGGAACGTCGGGGAGCTGTTTTTT. As protein: CASSLGTGNVGELFF. This sequence joins TRBV7-7 and TRBJ2-2; 9 nucleotides align to TRBD1. The CDR3 is 15 amino acids. The germline CDR1 and CDR2 sequences are SSHAT and FNYEAQ (reference sequence).

The chain has TRBV4-1 and TRBJ2-7, with TRBD1 matching 10 bases. With 4 bases clipped from V and 2 bases from J, the junction kept 5 bases outside the gene matches. CDR1 is MGHRA, CDR2 YSYEKL, per germline. The CDR3 length is 15 residues. CDR3 sequence reads: CASSRGQGEPYEQYF. CDR3 coding DNA: TGCGCCAGCAGCCGAGGACAGGGGGAACCCTACGAGCAGTACTTC.

V and J are TRBV7-2 and TRBJ2-7, with 7 bases that match TRBD2. CDR1 SGHTA and CDR2 FQGNSA come from the germline V gene. The trim removed 9 bases at V and 0 bases at J, leaving 8 bases unmatched. The CDR3 loop spans 14 amino acids. For the CDR3, the DNA is TGTGCCAGTTCCCCCCGGGAGGTCTCCTACGAGCAGTACTTC. It translates to CASSPREVSYEQYF.

The chain couples TRBV19 to TRBJ1-4; TRBD1 aligns across 7 bases. The CDR3 sequence is 16 residues long. The V gene end was trimmed by 3 bases and the J gene end by 7 bases; junction bases not matched to a gene: 11. Germline V gives CDR1 LNHDA, CDR2 SQIVND (reference sequence). CDR3 coding DNA: TGTGCCAGTAGTATCGGGACAGCCTTCCAGGGTGAAAAACTGTTTTTT. Translating gives CASSIGTAFQGEKLFF.